These 8 T cell receptor beta chains were sequenced from one sample in a study of blood T cell repertoires in COVID-19. The protocol was immunoSEQ multiplex PCR, while the TCRdb copy is restricted to in-frame clones and leaves out a portion. The table records around 250,000 clones, approximately 85% of them present only once. The sequenced sample was peripheral blood. These receptors all come from a man aged 45-65 years with active or convalescent COVID-19.

This sequence joins TRBV30 and TRBJ1-2; D perhaps matches TRBD1 (6 bases). The CDR3 spans 15 residues. V lost 3 bases, J lost 0 bases, and 14 bases lay in between. Germline assignment: CDR1 GTSNPN and CDR2 SVGIG (reference sequence). The CDR3 sequence is CAWSPGGRSNYGYTF. CDR3 DNA: TGTGCCTGGAGCCCTGGGGGCCGGTCTAACTATGGCTACACCTTC.

This clone has only a few counts. V is TRBV28 and J is TRBJ2-7; D may be TRBD1 (6 bases). Per the germline V gene, CDR1 is MDHEN and CDR2 is SYDVKM. The V and J ends lost 4 bases and 0 bases respectively, with 13 bases between them. The CDR3 has 15 residues. The CDR3 protein is CASSYGTGSSYEQYF. As DNA, the CDR3 is TGTGCCAGCAGTTATGGTACAGGGAGCTCCTACGAGCAGTACTTC.

CDR3 sequence: CASSRGRSSYNEQFF. The CDR3 DNA reads as TGTGCCAGCTCACGAGGGAGGAGCTCCTACAATGAGCAGTTCTTC. The V and J genes are TRBV18 and TRBJ2-1; D is possibly TRBD2 (6 bases). The CDR3 spans 15 residues. V was clipped by 4 bases and J by 0 bases, with 10 bases between them. CDR1 and CDR2 from the germline V gene are KGHSH and LQKENI.

The chain combines TRBV5-6 with TRBJ2-7, with TRBD2 identical over 9 bases. Germline V CDR1 and CDR2: SGHDT, YYEEEE. This CDR3 region has 13 residues. The V segment lost 5 bases and the J segment 4 bases; nucleotides outside the gene matches: 4. CDR3: CASRTSGAYEQYF. The CDR3, as DNA: TGTGCCAGCAGGACTAGCGGAGCGTACGAGCAGTACTTC.

The chain links TRBV27 to TRBJ2-7; possibly TRBD1 for D (5 bases). CDR1 MNHEY and CDR2 SMNVEV come from the germline V gene (reference sequence). This CDR3 is built from 13 residues. V lost 2 bases and J 6 bases, leaving 11 bases between the germline ends. CDR3 in amino acids: CASSLGRDGEQYF. In nucleotides, the CDR3 is TGTGCCAGCAGTTTAGGCAGGGATGGCGAGCAGTACTTC.

The gene calls are TRBV5-1 and TRBJ2-5, with D perhaps TRBD2 (6 bases). Per the germline V gene, CDR1 is SGHRS and CDR2 is YFSETQ. The CDR3 loop spans 15 amino acids. Trimming took 0 bases from V and 2 from J, leaving 11 bases between them. The CDR3 is CASSLEAGGQETQYF. The CDR3 DNA sequence: TGCGCCAGCAGCTTGGAGGCCGGGGGACAAGAGACCCAGTACTTC.

The chain has TRBV24-1 and TRBJ2-1; 13 bases are shared with TRBD2. J lost 2 bases, V lost 4 bases, and 7 bases had no gene match. CDR3 length equals 18 residues. The germline gives CDR1 KGHDR, CDR2 SFDVKD. In DNA, the CDR3 is TGTGCCACCAGTGACTCCGGGACTAGCGGGAATACCTACAATGAGCAGTTCTTC. Translation gives CATSDSGTSGNTYNEQFF.

The genes are TRBV28 and TRBJ1-2; 7 bases are a match to TRBD1. Germline V gene lookup returns CDR1 MDHEN and CDR2 SYDVKM. The J segment lost 9 bases and the V segment lost 2 bases, leaving 6 bases of the junction unmatched. CDR3 size: 13 residues. This CDR3 reads CASSLRDSPSYTF. The CDR3 DNA sequence: TGTGCCAGCAGTTTACGGGACAGTCCAAGCTACACCTTC.